Below, 27 T cell receptor beta chains from the same sample are listed, as sequenced in a study of breast tumors, draining lymph nodes, adjacent tissues. TCRdb redid the calling of the multiplex PCR reads with MiXCR, one entry per CDR3 protein. The table records 150,000 or so distinct CDR3 sequences, 25% to 40% of them present only once. The lymph nodes were axillary draining lymph nodes from breast cancer patients. The sequenced sample was axillary lymph node tissue. The origin of the receptors is a female donor with breast cancer. Some clones in this sample may be carry-over from other donors' samples.

The CDR3 bases are TGTGCCATCAGTGAATTTGACCCGGGCGGATCCGGCTACACCTTC. Its translation is CAISEFDPGGSGYTF. The chain uses TRBV10-3 and TRBJ1-2; D is uncertain. V was pared by 3 bases and J by 8 bases, with 19 bases between. CDR3 length equals 15 residues. The germline V gene has CDR1 ENHRY and CDR2 SYGVKD.

This clonotype showed up just a few times. Just one base apart from a much larger clone, this may be a read error. The chain has TRBV6-5 and TRBJ2-3, with 8 bases fitting TRBD1. Unmatched junction bases numbered 3, after V lost 6 bases and J lost 1 base. Per the germline V gene, CDR1 is MNHEY and CDR2 is SVGAGI. This CDR3 region has 14 residues. CDR3: CASRPGGGTDTQYF. CDR3 sequence (DNA): TGTGCCAGCAGGCCAGGGGGCGGCACAGATACGCAGTATTTT.

The DNA for the CDR3 is TGTGCCAGCCAACCAGGGGAGGGAGCGAGCTCTGGGGCCAACGTCCTGACTTTC. Its translation: CASQPGEGASSGANVLTF. V is TRBV27 and J is TRBJ2-6, with D maybe TRBD2 (7 bases). Germline CDR1 MNHEY, CDR2 SMNVEV (reference sequence). V lost 8 bases to trimming and J lost 0 bases, with 20 bases between them. The CDR3 consists of 18 residues.

This clonotype was counted many times. This may arise from a read error, as a much more abundant clone is one base away. The chain couples TRBV6-6 to TRBJ1-6, with 10 bases identical to TRBD1. The CDR3 covers 14 residues. V lost 8 bases, J lost 10 bases, and 8 bases stayed unmatched. In germline, CDR1 is MNHNY, CDR2 SVGAGI (reference sequence). The chain's CDR3 is CASRLGTGESPLHF. The CDR3 DNA reads TGTGCCAGCCGTCTGGGGACAGGGGAATCACCCCTCCACTTT.

This clonotype was counted many times. The chain employs TRBV13 and TRBJ1-3; D unclear. Trimming removed 5 bases from V and 0 bases from J, with 20 bases in between. From germline, CDR1 is PRHDT and CDR2 FYEKMQ (reference sequence). The CDR3 is 18 residues long. The DNA for the CDR3 is TGTGCCAGCAGCCGCCGCTCGATGAAACACGACTCTGGAAACACCATATATTTT. Encoded protein: CASSRRSMKHDSGNTIYF.

This clonotype was recorded many times. CDR3 coding DNA: TGTGCCTGGAGTGGGGGGACAGCTCATTGGAATTCACCCCTCCACTTT. This gives the protein CAWSGGTAHWNSPLHF. The chain combines TRBV30 with TRBJ1-6; 7 bases agree with TRBD1. The V gene end was trimmed by 1 base and the J gene end by 7 bases; junction bases not matched to a gene: 10. CDR1 is GTSNPN, CDR2 SVGIG, per germline (reference sequence). This CDR3 has 16 amino acids. Drawing the rest from reference TRBV30 and TRBJ1-6, the complete variable domain is SQTIHQWPATLVQPVGSPLSLECTVEGTSNPNLYWYRQAAGRGLQLLFYSVGIGQISSEVPQNLSASRPQDRQFILSSKKLLLSDSGFYLCAWSGGTAHWNSPLHFGNGTRLTVT.

Comments on this clonotype: A much more abundant neighbour one base away suggests this may be a read error. The missing conserved phenylalanine or tryptophan at the end of this CDR3 makes a read error likely. This rearrangement joins TRBV6-6 to TRBJ2-1; the D gene is possibly TRBD1 (7 bases). Germline V CDR1 and CDR2: MNHNY, SVGAGI (reference sequence). This CDR3 is 16 amino acids long. V gave up 5 bases and J gave up 3 bases, with 17 bases separating them. The CDR3 sequence: CASSEAQGGIYNEQFC. Written as DNA, the CDR3 is TGTGCCAGCAGTGAAGCGCAGGGGGGCATCTACAATGAGCAGTTCTGC.

This clonotype was counted many times. The chain employs TRBV20-1 and TRBJ2-7, with D possibly being TRBD2 (6 bases). The CDR3 is 14 residues long. Germline V gene data show CDR1 as DFQATT and CDR2 as SNEGSKA (reference sequence). V lost 6 bases and J 2 bases, leaving 17 bases between the germline ends. In DNA form, the CDR3 reads TGCAGTGCCGCCATTACCGGGACTGCCTACGAGCAGTACTTC. This translates into CSAAITGTAYEQYF.

There are many counts of this clonotype. This chain connects TRBV3-1 to TRBJ1-6, with 7 bases aligning to TRBD1. J lost 10 bases, V lost 4 bases, and 7 bases had no gene match. This CDR3 region has 14 residues. Germline values: CDR1 LGHDT, CDR2 YNNKEL (reference sequence). The CDR3 region has the DNA TGTGCCAGCAGCCTACGACAGGGAGGCTCACCCCTCCACTTT. It encodes CASSLRQGGSPLHF.

Turning to this clonotype: The junction departs from germline at one end; a sequencing error may be responsible. The chain is built from TRBV19 and TRBJ2-2; D tentatively fits TRBD1 or TRBD2 (5 bases each). Germline CDR1 LNHDA, CDR2 SQIVND (reference sequence). This CDR3 has 18 residues. The CDR3 loop reads CASSTRQLRSGNTGELLF. The CDR3 region has the DNA TGTGCCAGTAGTACCCGACAGCTACGGTCTGGAAACACCGGGGAGCTGCTTTTT. The whole variable domain, remainder taken from reference TRBV19 and TRBJ2-2, is DGGITQSPKYLFRKEGQNVTLSCEQNLNHDAMYWYRQDPGQGLRLIYYSQIVNDFQKGDIAEGYSVSREKKESFPLTVTSAQKNPTAFYLCASSTRQLRSGNTGELLFGEGSRLTVL.

This clonotype came up many times. V gene TRBV9 combines with J gene TRBJ1-3; TRBD1 agrees at 8 bases. The CDR3 contains 16 residues. Germline V gene lookup returns CDR1 SGDLS and CDR2 YYNGEE. The junction had 6 bases not matched to a gene; V was cut back by 4 bases and J by 0 bases. The CDR3: CASSNRDRISGNTIYF. The CDR3 region has the DNA TGTGCCAGCAGCAACCGGGACAGGATCTCTGGAAACACCATATATTTT.

The chain uses TRBV19 and TRBJ1-1, with D uncertain. V gave up 1 base and J gave up 7 bases, with 10 bases separating them. This CDR3 has 13 residues. In germline, CDR1 is LNHDA, CDR2 SQIVND (reference sequence). The CDR3 sequence: CASSIGSLGEAFF. CDR3 sequence (DNA): TGTGCCAGTAGTATAGGTAGTCTCGGTGAAGCTTTCTTT. Full variable domain (missing parts from reference TRBV19 and TRBJ1-1): DGGITQSPKYLFRKEGQNVTLSCEQNLNHDAMYWYRQDPGQGLRLIYYSQIVNDFQKGDIAEGYSVSREKKESFPLTVTSAQKNPTAFYLCASSIGSLGEAFFGQGTRLTVV.

V gene TRBV6-5 combines with J gene TRBJ1-3, with TRBD1 matching over 7 bases. J was trimmed by 2 bases and V by 2 bases; bases with no gene match: 6. CDR1 and CDR2 from the germline V gene are MNHEY and SVGAGI. CDR3 length: 16 amino acids. CDR3 bases: TGTGCCAGCAGTTACCGGGGACAGAAAACTGGAAACACCATATATTTT. This codes for CASSYRGQKTGNTIYF.

The rearrangement links TRBV19 to TRBJ2-3, with D possibly TRBD2 on 6 matching bases. The V end was cut by 8 bases, the J end by 2 bases, with 8 bases between. CDR1 and CDR2 (germline): LNHDA, SQIVND (reference sequence). The CDR3 consists of 12 residues. Here the CDR3 reads CASGTATDTQYF. The CDR3 DNA sequence: TGTGCCAGTGGGACTGCCACAGATACGCAGTATTTT. The full variable domain, completed using reference TRBV19 and TRBJ2-3, is DGGITQSPKYLFRKEGQNVTLSCEQNLNHDAMYWYRQDPGQGLRLIYYSQIVNDFQKGDIAEGYSVSREKKESFPLTVTSAQKNPTAFYLCASGTATDTQYFGPGTRLTVL.

This clonotype was observed many times. The chain is built from TRBV20-1 and TRBJ2-7; 11 bases are shared with TRBD1. The CDR3 covers 13 residues. In germline, CDR1 is DFQATT, CDR2 SNEGSKA (reference sequence). For the CDR3, the DNA is TGCAAGATCTTGGGACAGGGGGTCCACGAGCAGTACTTC. This codes for CKILGQGVHEQYF.

With regard to this clonotype: A much larger clone sits a single nucleotide away, making a read error possible. The V gene is TRBV3-1, the J gene TRBJ2-3; TRBD2 aligns across 7 bases. The CDR3 contains 16 residues. V dropped 3 bases and J dropped 1; count of bases not matched to a gene: 7. From germline, CDR1 is LGHDT and CDR2 YNNKEL (reference sequence). CDR3 sequence: CASSQSSAGGTDTQYF. The CDR3 nucleotides read TGTGCCAGCAGCCAGTCTTCCGCGGGAGGCACAGATACGCAGTATTTT.

This clonotype was picked up many times. The chain couples TRBV7-2 to TRBJ1-2, with unresolved D. This CDR3 comprises 13 residues. The germline V gene encodes CDR1 SGHTA and CDR2 FQGNSA. Trimming removed 1 base at V and 0 bases at J, with 3 bases between. In nucleotides, the CDR3 is TGTGCCAGCAGCTTAGAGGCTAACTATGGCTACACCTTC. Its protein is CASSLEANYGYTF.

This clonotype was observed at least ten times. This chain uses TRBV12-3 or TRBV12-4 with TRBJ2-5; 10 positions agree with TRBD2. The CDR3 is 14 amino acids. V shed 6 bases, J shed 5 bases, and the junction held 6 bases outside the gene matches. CDR3 residues: CASRGAGGHETQYF. CDR3 DNA sequence: TGTGCCAGCAGAGGAGCGGGGGGGCATGAGACCCAGTACTTC.

This clonotype showed up many times. Relative to the germline gene, one junction end is altered; a read error may explain this. The chain is built from TRBV29-1 and TRBJ2-2; a possible D gene is TRBD1 (6 bases). Per germline, CDR1 SQVTM and CDR2 ANQGSEA. The CDR3 length is 13 residues. The CDR3 nucleotides read TGCAGCGCCTCAGGGGCGAAAACCGGGGAGCTGTTTTTT. It codes for CSASGAKTGELFF.

The table lists this clonotype with many counts. The chain has TRBV7-3 and TRBJ2-1; tentatively, D is TRBD2 (7 bases). Germline CDR1 reads SGHTA; CDR2 reads FQGTGA. The CDR3 runs 14 residues. The ends were cut back, 3 bases at V and 8 bases at J, with 14 bases in the middle. CDR3 in amino acids: CASSLGGGPDEQFF. CDR3 nucleotide sequence: TGTGCCAGCAGCTTGGGGGGGGGGCCCGATGAGCAGTTCTTC.

Ten or more counts support this clonotype. The chain recombines TRBV7-9 with TRBJ2-1; D is ambiguous. The CDR3 extends over 13 amino acids. Trimming pared 1 base from V and 5 bases from J, leaving 6 bases between. In germline, CDR1 is SEHNR, CDR2 FQNEAQ (reference sequence). This chain's CDR3 is CASSLEANNEQFF. The CDR3 nucleotides read TGTGCCAGCAGCTTAGAGGCTAACAATGAGCAGTTCTTC.

This clonotype was found many times. V gene TRBV19 combines with J gene TRBJ2-4; the D is unclear. Germline CDR1 and CDR2: LNHDA and SQIVND (reference sequence). V was pared by 5 bases and J by 0 bases, with 17 bases between. The CDR3 has 17 amino acids. CDR3 amino acids: CASSGPASPQAKNIQYF. CDR3 DNA sequence: TGTGCCAGTAGTGGCCCCGCGTCCCCCCAAGCCAAAAACATTCAGTACTTC. Combining the CDR3 with reference TRBV19 and TRBJ2-4 gives the whole variable domain DGGITQSPKYLFRKEGQNVTLSCEQNLNHDAMYWYRQDPGQGLRLIYYSQIVNDFQKGDIAEGYSVSREKKESFPLTVTSAQKNPTAFYLCASSGPASPQAKNIQYFGAGTRLSVL.

The V and J genes are TRBV6-2 or TRBV6-3 and TRBJ2-1; a weak D match, TRBD2 (6 bases). V shed 5 bases and J shed 6 bases, with 23 bases lying between them. Germline loops: CDR1 MNHEY, CDR2 SVGEGT. The CDR3 is 17 amino acids. This CDR3 is CASSHEGGGRVFNEQFF. DNA of the CDR3: TGTGCCAGCAGTCACGAGGGTGGAGGGCGGGTTTTCAATGAGCAGTTCTTC.

This clonotype was recorded many times. The chain joins TRBV27 to TRBJ1-2; D remains unclear. Germline lookup yields CDR1 MNHEY and CDR2 SMNVEV (reference sequence). V lost 5 bases and J 8 bases, leaving 18 bases between the germline ends. CDR3 length: 14 residues. The CDR3 spells CASSPTGQARGYTF. In DNA form, the CDR3 reads TGTGCCAGCAGTCCGACGGGCCAGGCGAGGGGCTACACCTTC.

The V call is TRBV9, the J call TRBJ2-2; 15 bases are a match to TRBD2. This CDR3 has 19 residues. V lost 2 bases, J lost 4 bases, and 9 bases stayed unmatched. Germline CDR1 SGDLS, CDR2 YYNGEE. CDR3 sequence: CASSVGSGTSGGTTGELFF. The CDR3 bases are TGTGCCAGCAGCGTCGGATCCGGGACTAGCGGGGGGACCACCGGGGAGCTGTTTTTT.

With respect to this clonotype: A much larger clone lies a single base off, so this may be a read error. This chain links TRBV6-6 with TRBJ2-7; D not resolved. The CDR3 spans 12 residues. From germline, CDR1 is MNHNY and CDR2 SVGAGI (reference sequence). The DNA for the CDR3 is TGTGCCGGCAGTCACTCGTTGGGCGAGCAGTACTTC. As protein: CAGSHSLGEQYF.

This clonotype was seen many times. The genes are TRBV9 and TRBJ1-6; 7 bases are shared with TRBD1. The ends lost 4 bases at V and 2 bases at J; junction bases unmatched: 6. Germline CDR1 reads SGDLS; CDR2 reads YYNGEE. The CDR3 totals 16 residues. The CDR3 region is CASSQRQGTYNSPLHF. For the CDR3, the DNA is TGTGCCAGCAGCCAACGACAGGGTACCTATAATTCACCCCTCCACTTT. The full variable domain, with the rest looked up from reference TRBV9 and TRBJ1-6, is DSGVTQTPKHLITATGQRVTLRCSPRSGDLSVYWYQQSLDQGLQFLIQYYNGEERAKGNILERFSAQQFPDLHSELNLSSLELGDSALYFCASSQRQGTYNSPLHFGNGTRLTVT.